This T cell receptor beta chain was captured by sequencing in a study of shared clonotypes between healthy human individuals. The protocol was immunoSEQ multiplex PCR, while the TCRdb copy is restricted to in-frame clones and leaves out a portion. The sample shows around 2.5 million clones, 93% of them seen only once. The CDR3 runs to 12 residues. Germline-derived CDR1 and CDR2 are SGHVS and FQNEAQ. Trimming removed 1 base from V and 8 bases from J, with 6 bases in between. The chain combines TRBV7-8 with TRBJ2-1; the D is unclear. Source material: naive CD4+ T cells from PBMCs. Subset here: CD45RA+ positively selected. The clonotype originates from a man aged 18 to 30 in good health. Some clones in this sample may be carry-over from other donors' samples. The CDR3 here is CASSLGSYEQFF. CDR3 sequence (DNA): TGTGCCAGCAGCTTAGGATCCTATGAGCAGTTCTTC.